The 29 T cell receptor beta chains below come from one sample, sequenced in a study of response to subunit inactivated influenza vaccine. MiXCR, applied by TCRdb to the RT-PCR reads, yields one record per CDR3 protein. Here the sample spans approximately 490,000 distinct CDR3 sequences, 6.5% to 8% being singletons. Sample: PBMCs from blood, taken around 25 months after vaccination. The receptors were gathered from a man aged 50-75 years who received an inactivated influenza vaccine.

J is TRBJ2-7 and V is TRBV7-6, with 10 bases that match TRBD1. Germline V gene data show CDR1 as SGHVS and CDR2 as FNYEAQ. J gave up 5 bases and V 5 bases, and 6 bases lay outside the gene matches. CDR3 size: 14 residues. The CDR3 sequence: CASSKGQGVDEQYF. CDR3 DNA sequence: TGTGCCAGCAGCAAAGGACAGGGGGTAGACGAGCAGTACTTC.

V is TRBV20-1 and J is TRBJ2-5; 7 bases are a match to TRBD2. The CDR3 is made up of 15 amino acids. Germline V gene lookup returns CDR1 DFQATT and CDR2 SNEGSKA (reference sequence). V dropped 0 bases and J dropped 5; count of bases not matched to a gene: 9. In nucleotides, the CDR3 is TGCAGTGCTAGAGACGGGGGAGGGTTCGGGGAGACCCAGTACTTC. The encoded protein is CSARDGGGFGETQYF.

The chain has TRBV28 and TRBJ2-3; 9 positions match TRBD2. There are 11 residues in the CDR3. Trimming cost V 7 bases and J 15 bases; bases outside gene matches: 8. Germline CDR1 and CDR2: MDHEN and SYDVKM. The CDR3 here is CASNEREDSYF. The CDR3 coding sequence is TGTGCCAGCAATGAGCGGGAGGATTCTTATTTT. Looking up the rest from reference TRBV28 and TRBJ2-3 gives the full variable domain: DVKVTQSSRYLVKRTGEKVFLECVQDMDHENMFWYRQDPGLGLRLIYFSYDVKMKEKGDIPEGYSVSREKKERFSLILESASTNQTSMYLCASNEREDSYFGPGTRLTVL.

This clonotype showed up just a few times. Here the CDR3 DNA reads TGCAGTGCTAGAGATCGGGGCAGGGAACAGGTCGAGCAGTACTTC. It is translated as CSARDRGREQVEQYF. This chain links TRBV20-1 with TRBJ2-7, with D perhaps assigned TRBD1 or TRBD2 (5 bases each). The CDR3 runs 15 residues. Trimming shortened V by 0 bases and J by 6 bases, and 18 bases separated the two germline ends. CDR1 and CDR2 from the germline V gene are DFQATT and SNEGSKA (reference sequence).

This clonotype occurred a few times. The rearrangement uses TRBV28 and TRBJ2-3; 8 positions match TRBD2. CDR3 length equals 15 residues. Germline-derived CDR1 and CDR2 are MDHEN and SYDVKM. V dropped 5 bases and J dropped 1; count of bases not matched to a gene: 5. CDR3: CASSTRGARTDTQYF. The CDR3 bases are TGTGCCAGCAGTACGCGGGGGGCCCGCACAGATACGCAGTATTTT.

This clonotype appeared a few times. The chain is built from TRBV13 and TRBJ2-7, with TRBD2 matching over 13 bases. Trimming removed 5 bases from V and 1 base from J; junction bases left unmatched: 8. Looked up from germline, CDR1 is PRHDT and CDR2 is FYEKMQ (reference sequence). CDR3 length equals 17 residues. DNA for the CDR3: TGTGCCAGCAGCACCCTTCGACTAGCGGGGGGATCCTACGAGCAGTACTTC. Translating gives CASSTLRLAGGSYEQYF. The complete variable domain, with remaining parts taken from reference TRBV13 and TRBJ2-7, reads AAGVIQSPRHLIKEKRETATLKCYPIPRHDTVYWYQQGPGQDPQFLISFYEKMQSDKGSIPDRFSAQQFSDYHSELNMSSLELGDSALYFCASSTLRLAGGSYEQYFGPGTRLTVT.

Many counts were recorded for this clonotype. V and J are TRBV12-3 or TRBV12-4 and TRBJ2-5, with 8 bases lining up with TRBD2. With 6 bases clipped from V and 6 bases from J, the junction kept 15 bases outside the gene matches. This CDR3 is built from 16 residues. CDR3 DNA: TGTGCCAGCAGCGGAGAGGCCACTAGCGGTGGAAAGACCCAGTACTTC. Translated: CASSGEATSGGKTQYF.

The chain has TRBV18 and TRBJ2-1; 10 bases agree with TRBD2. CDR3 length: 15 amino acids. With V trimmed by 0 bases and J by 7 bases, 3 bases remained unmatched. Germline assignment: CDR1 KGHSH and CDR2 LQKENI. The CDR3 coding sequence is TGTGCCAGCTCACCACCACTAGCGGGGCAGAATGAGCAGTTCTTC. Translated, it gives CASSPPLAGQNEQFF.

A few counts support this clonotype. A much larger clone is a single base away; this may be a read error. The DNA of the CDR3 is TGCGCCAGCAGCTTGTACAGGGCCGACACTGAAGCTTTCTTT. This encodes CASSLYRADTEAFF. The chain joins TRBV5-1 to TRBJ1-1; TRBD1 is a possible D gene (6 bases). Per germline, CDR1 SGHRS and CDR2 YFSETQ. CDR3 size: 14 residues. V lost 1 base, J lost 3 bases, and 10 bases lay in between.

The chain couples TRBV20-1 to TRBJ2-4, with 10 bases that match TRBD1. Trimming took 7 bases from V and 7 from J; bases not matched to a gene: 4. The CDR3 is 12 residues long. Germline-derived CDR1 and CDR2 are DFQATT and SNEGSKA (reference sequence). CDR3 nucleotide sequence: TGCAGTGGGCCGGGACAGGGGAACATTCAGTACTTC. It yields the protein CSGPGQGNIQYF.

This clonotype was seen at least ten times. CDR3 amino acids: CAISRAVMRGANVLTF. The CDR3 DNA is TGTGCCATCAGTAGGGCCGTAATGCGGGGGGCCAACGTCCTGACTTTC. V is TRBV10-3 and J is TRBJ2-6; no reliable D call. CDR3 size: 16 residues. With 5 bases removed from V and 4 bases from J, the gap between germline ends came to 15 bases. CDR1 and CDR2 (germline): ENHRY, SYGVKD.

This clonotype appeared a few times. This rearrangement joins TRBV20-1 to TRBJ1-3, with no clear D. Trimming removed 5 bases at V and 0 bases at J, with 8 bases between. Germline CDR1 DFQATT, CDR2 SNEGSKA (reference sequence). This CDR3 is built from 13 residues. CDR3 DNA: TGCAGTGCTGCACGAAACTCTGGAAACACCATATATTTT. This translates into CSAARNSGNTIYF.

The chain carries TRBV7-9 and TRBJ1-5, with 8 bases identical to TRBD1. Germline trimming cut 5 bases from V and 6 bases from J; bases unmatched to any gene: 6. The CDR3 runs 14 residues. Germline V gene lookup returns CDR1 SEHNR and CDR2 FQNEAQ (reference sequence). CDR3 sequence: CASSDTGGSQPQHF. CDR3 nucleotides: TGTGCCAGCAGCGATACAGGGGGAAGTCAGCCCCAGCATTTT.

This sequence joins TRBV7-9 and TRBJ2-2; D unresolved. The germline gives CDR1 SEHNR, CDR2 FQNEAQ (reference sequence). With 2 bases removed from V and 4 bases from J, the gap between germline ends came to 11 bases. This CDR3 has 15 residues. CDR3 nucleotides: TGTGCCAGCAGCTTAAAAACCTTGGGCACCGGGGAGCTGTTTTTT. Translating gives CASSLKTLGTGELFF. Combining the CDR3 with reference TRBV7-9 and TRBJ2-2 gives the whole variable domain DTGVSQNPRHKITKRGQNVTFRCDPISEHNRLYWYRQTLGQGPEFLTYFQNEAQLEKSRLLSDRFSAERPKGSFSTLEIQRTEQGDSAMYLCASSLKTLGTGELFFGEGSRLTVL.

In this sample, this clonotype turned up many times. As DNA, the CDR3 is TGTGCCAGCAGCTCGCAAAATTCACCCCTCCACTTT. It codes for CASSSQNSPLHF. The rearrangement links TRBV11-2 to TRBJ1-6; D unresolved. Trimming took off 4 bases at V and 7 bases at J, with 5 bases between the two ends. Germline-derived CDR1 and CDR2 are SGHAT and FQNNGV. This CDR3 spans 12 amino acids.

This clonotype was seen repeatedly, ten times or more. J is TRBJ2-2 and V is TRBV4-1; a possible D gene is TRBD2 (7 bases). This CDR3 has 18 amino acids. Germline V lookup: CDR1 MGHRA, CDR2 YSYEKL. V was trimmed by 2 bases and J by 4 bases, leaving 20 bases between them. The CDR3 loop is CASSQQGPSGAATGELFF. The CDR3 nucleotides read TGCGCCAGCAGCCAACAGGGGCCTAGCGGTGCCGCCACCGGGGAGCTGTTTTTT.

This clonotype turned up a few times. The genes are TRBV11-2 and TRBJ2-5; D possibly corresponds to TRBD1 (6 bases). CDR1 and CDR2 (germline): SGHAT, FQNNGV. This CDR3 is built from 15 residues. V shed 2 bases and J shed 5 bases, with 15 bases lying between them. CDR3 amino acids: CASSLSQGLGETQYF. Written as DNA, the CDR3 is TGTGCCAGCAGCTTATCACAGGGATTAGGGGAGACCCAGTACTTC.

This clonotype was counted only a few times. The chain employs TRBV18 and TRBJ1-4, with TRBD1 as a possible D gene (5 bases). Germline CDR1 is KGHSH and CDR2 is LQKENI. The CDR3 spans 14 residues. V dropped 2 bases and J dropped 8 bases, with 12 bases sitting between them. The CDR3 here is CASSPMAGNEKLFF. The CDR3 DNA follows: TGTGCCAGCTCACCAATGGCAGGGAACGAAAAACTGTTTTTT.

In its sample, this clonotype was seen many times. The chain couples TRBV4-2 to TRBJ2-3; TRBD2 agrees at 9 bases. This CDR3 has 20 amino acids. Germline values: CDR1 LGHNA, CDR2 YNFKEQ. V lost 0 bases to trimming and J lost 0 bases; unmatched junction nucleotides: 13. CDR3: CASSQETRPSGTPSTDTQYF. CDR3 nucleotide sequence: TGTGCCAGCAGCCAAGAAACTCGACCTAGCGGGACCCCTAGCACAGATACGCAGTATTTT.

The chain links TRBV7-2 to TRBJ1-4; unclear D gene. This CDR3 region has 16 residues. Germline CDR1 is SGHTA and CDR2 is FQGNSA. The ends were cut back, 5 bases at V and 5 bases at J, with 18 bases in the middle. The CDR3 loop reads CASSTKGRGNNEKLFF. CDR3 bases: TGTGCCAGCAGCACAAAAGGACGTGGGAACAATGAAAAACTGTTTTTT.

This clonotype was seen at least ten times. The CDR3 is CASSLGPGQGYEQYF. The CDR3 nucleotides are TGTGCCAGCAGCTTAGGACCGGGACAGGGGTACGAGCAGTACTTC. This chain joins TRBV7-7 and TRBJ2-7, with TRBD1 matching 10 bases. CDR1 SSHAT and CDR2 FNYEAQ come from the germline V gene (reference sequence). This CDR3 contains 15 residues. The trim removed 1 base at V and 4 bases at J, leaving 4 bases unmatched.

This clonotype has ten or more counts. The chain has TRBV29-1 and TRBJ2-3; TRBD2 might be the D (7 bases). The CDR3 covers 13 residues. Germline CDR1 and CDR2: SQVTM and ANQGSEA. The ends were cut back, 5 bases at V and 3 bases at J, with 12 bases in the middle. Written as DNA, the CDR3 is TGCAGCGTTTGGGAGGGGGGTACAGATACGCAGTATTTT. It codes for CSVWEGGTDTQYF.

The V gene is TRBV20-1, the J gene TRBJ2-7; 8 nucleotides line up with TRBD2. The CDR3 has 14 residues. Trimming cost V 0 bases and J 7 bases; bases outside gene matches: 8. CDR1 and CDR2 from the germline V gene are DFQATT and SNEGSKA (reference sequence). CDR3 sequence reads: CSARDPQSGGEQYF. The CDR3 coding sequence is TGCAGTGCTAGAGACCCCCAGTCGGGGGGGGAGCAGTACTTC.

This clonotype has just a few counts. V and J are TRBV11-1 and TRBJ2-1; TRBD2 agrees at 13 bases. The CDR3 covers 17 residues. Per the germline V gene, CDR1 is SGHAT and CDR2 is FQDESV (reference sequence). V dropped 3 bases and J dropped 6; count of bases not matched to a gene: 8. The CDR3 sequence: CASSLGLTSGGVNEQFF. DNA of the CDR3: TGTGCCAGCAGCTTGGGATTAACTAGCGGGGGGGTCAATGAGCAGTTCTTC.

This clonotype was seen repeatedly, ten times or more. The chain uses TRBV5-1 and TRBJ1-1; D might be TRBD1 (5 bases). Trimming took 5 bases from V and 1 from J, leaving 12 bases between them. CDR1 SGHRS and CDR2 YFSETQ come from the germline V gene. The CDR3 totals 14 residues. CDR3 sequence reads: CASRVAGGNTEAFF. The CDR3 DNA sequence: TGCGCCAGCAGAGTTGCGGGGGGGAACACTGAAGCTTTCTTT.

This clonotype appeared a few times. In DNA form, the CDR3 reads TGTGCCAGCAGCCCCCCCCCGGACAATGAGCAGTTCTTC. Its translation is CASSPPPDNEQFF. The rearrangement links TRBV3-1 to TRBJ2-1; no reliable D call. The CDR3 has 13 residues. Trimming shortened V by 4 bases and J by 5 bases, and 9 bases separated the two germline ends. Germline CDR1 and CDR2: LGHDT and YNNKEL (reference sequence).

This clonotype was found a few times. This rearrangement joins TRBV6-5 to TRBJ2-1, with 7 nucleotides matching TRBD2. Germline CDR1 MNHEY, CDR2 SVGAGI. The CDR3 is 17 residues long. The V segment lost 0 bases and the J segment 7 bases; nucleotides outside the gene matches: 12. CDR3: CASSYSRGGPYKNEQFF. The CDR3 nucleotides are TGTGCCAGCAGTTACTCGAGGGGAGGGCCCTACAAGAATGAGCAGTTCTTC.

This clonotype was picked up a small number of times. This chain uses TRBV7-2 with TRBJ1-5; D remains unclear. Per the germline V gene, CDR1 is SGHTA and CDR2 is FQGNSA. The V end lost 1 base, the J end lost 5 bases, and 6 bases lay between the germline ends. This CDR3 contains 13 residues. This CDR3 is CASSLVRDQPQHF. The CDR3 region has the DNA TGTGCCAGCAGCTTAGTTAGAGATCAGCCCCAGCATTTT.

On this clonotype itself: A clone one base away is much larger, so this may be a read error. CDR3 DNA: TGCTGTGCTTGGCGCGGGACTAGGGGCTACAATGAGCAGTTCTTC. This gives the protein CCAWRGTRGYNEQFF. J is TRBJ2-1 and V is TRBV20-1; TRBD2 aligns across 8 bases. The CDR3 consists of 15 residues. Germline V gives CDR1 DFQATT, CDR2 SNEGSKA (reference sequence).